Reported below is one T cell receptor (beta chain). This sample was taken from a study of blood T cell repertoires in COVID-19. J gave up 4 bases and V 4 bases, and 8 bases lay outside the gene matches. Germline values: CDR1 MDHEN, CDR2 SYDVKM. The CDR3 is 16 residues long. TCRdb's copy holds only in-frame clones and misses some; the assay was immunoSEQ multiplex PCR. Here the sample spans over 150,000 clones, roughly nine tenths being singletons. Sequencing was carried out using peripheral blood. The TCR sequence derives from a man between 18 and 29 years old who had recovered from COVID-19. J is TRBJ1-3 and V is TRBV28; 9 nucleotides match TRBD1. This chain's CDR3 is CASSSPGTGRGNTIYF. CDR3 sequence (DNA): TGTGCCAGCAGTTCTCCCGGGACAGGGAGAGGAAACACCATATATTTT.